This TCR beta chain was retrieved from a study of T cells after yellow fever vaccination. Notes on the study in general: Researchers noted that a small share of clonotypes showed up in both CD4 and CD8 compartments. Post-booster samples contained most primary-vaccination clones (approximately 96% CD4, around 90% CD8).

5'RACE template switching produced TCR cDNA carrying a universal primer site and UMIs. TCRdb redid the calling of the 5' RACE reads with MiXCR, one entry per CDR3 protein. This sample has roughly 79,000 distinct CDR3 sequences; more than 5.5% occur once, and the top ten carry approximately 28%. This clonotype has a count of ten or more. Its cognate antigen is unknown. V lost 4 bases to trimming and J lost 7 bases, with 13 bases between them. This CDR3 spans 13 amino acids. CDR1 MNHEY and CDR2 SMNVEV come from the germline V gene (reference sequence). Sequences were derived from CD8+ T cells sorted from PBMCs, sampled 9 to 11 days after the first yellow fever vaccination. The clonotype originates from a young man who received the YFV17D yellow fever vaccine. The chain recombines TRBV27 with TRBJ1-2, with TRBD1 as a possible D gene (6 bases). The chain's CDR3 is CASSSIDRPGYTF. The CDR3 DNA is TGTGCCAGCAGTTCGATTGACAGGCCTGGCTACACCTTC.